A selection of T cell receptor beta chains follows, all from one sample in a study of cytomegalovirus exposure and HLA in healthy donors. The assay was immunoSEQ multiplex PCR, and TCRdb's table has in-frame clones only and misses some. The sample carries about 130,000 clones, roughly 89% recorded once. Sequencing input: PBMCs. These receptors all come from a woman between 18 and 29 years old in good health and CMV-seronegative. Both conserved end residues are part of each CDR3. Each record gives: V gene, clone size, J gene, D gene, CDR3 protein, CDR3 DNA. The D gene is left open where the match is weak. The size entry is marked missing in some rows and otherwise reads once, few, many or a size class.

V: TRBV30
size: NA
J: TRBJ1-2
D: NA
CDR3: CAWNQGFNYGYTF
DNA: TGTGCCTGGAATCAGGGTTTTAACTATGGCTACACCTTC

V: TRBV30
size: NA
J: TRBJ2-3
D: NA
CDR3: CAWSVRDTQYF
DNA: TGTGCCTGGAGTGTGAGAGATACGCAGTATTTT

V: TRBV7-9
size: NA
J: TRBJ2-1
D: NA
CDR3: CASSPEGGERYNEQFF
DNA: TGTGCCAGCAGCCCCGAGGGCGGGGAAAGATACAATGAGCAGTTCTTC

V: TRBV19
size: NA
J: TRBJ2-3
D: TRBD1
CDR3: CASSIASGFLDRGRNF
DNA: TGTGCCAGTAGTATAGCCTCCGGTTTTCTGGACAGGGGACGTAATTTT

V: TRBV19
size: NA
J: TRBJ1-1
D: TRBD1
CDR3: CASSRGTGGMNTEAFF
DNA: TGTGCCAGTAGTAGGGGGACAGGCGGCATGAACACTGAAGCTTTCTTT

V: TRBV27
size: few
J: TRBJ1-2
D: NA
CDR3: CASRPGGVGYGYTF
DNA: TGTGCCAGCAGACCGGGAGGGGTGGGCTATGGCTACACCTTC

V: TRBV7-2
size: NA
J: TRBJ1-3
D: TRBD1
CDR3: CASSSPGQMGNTIYF
DNA: TGTGCCAGCAGCTCTCCGGGACAGATGGGAAACACCATATATTTT

V: TRBV11-2
size: NA
J: TRBJ2-1
D: TRBD2
CDR3: CASSFSTSGGDNEQFF
DNA: TGTGCCAGCAGCTTCTCGACTAGCGGGGGGGATAATGAGCAGTTCTTC

V: TRBV6-5
size: NA
J: TRBJ2-2
D: TRBD1
CDR3: CASRSTGINTGELFF
DNA: TGTGCCAGCAGATCGACAGGGATAAACACCGGGGAGCTGTTTTTT

V: TRBV7-6
size: NA
J: TRBJ1-5
D: TRBD1
CDR3: CASSLQGGASNQPQHF
DNA: TGTGCCAGCAGCTTACAAGGGGGCGCGAGCAATCAGCCCCAGCATTTT

V: TRBV27
size: once
J: TRBJ2-1
D: TRBD2
CDR3: CASSLTSGILNEQFF
DNA: TGTGCCAGCAGCCTCACTAGCGGGATCTTAAATGAGCAGTTCTTC

V: TRBV5-1
size: NA
J: TRBJ2-5
D: NA
CDR3: CASTQGVQETQYF
DNA: TGCGCCAGCACCCAGGGCGTACAAGAGACCCAGTACTTC

V: TRBV9
size: once
J: TRBJ2-5
D: TRBD2
CDR3: CASSVGLAGVETQYF
DNA: TGTGCCAGCAGCGTAGGACTAGCGGGAGTTGAGACCCAGTACTTC

V: TRBV18
size: NA
J: TRBJ2-7
D: TRBD1
CDR3: CASSVTGTALSYEQYF
DNA: TGTGCCAGCTCAGTAACCGGGACAGCTCTCTCCTACGAGCAGTACTTC

V: TRBV18
size: NA
J: TRBJ2-7
D: NA
CDR3: CASSPTGQGYEQYF
DNA: TGTGCCAGCTCACCCACGGGACAAGGTTACGAGCAGTACTTC

V: TRBV5-1
size: NA
J: TRBJ1-3
D: NA
CDR3: CASSVDGGWGNTIYF
DNA: TGCGCCAGCAGCGTGGACGGAGGCTGGGGAAACACCATATATTTT

V: TRBV4-3
size: once
J: TRBJ2-5
D: NA
CDR3: CASSQVLGAWETQYF
DNA: TGCGCCAGCAGCCAAGTTCTGGGGGCCTGGGAGACCCAGTACTTC

V: TRBV28
size: NA
J: TRBJ2-3
D: TRBD2
CDR3: CASSPHGTSGDTDTQYF
DNA: TGTGCCAGCAGCCCCCATGGGACTAGCGGGGACACAGATACGCAGTATTTT

V: TRBV7-2
size: NA
J: TRBJ2-2
D: NA
CDR3: CASGPVRRTGELFF
DNA: TGTGCCAGCGGGCCTGTGCGGAGGACCGGGGAGCTGTTTTTT

V: TRBV19
size: NA
J: TRBJ1-4
D: TRBD1
CDR3: CASSFLGQGHEKLFF
DNA: TGTGCCAGTAGTTTCTTGGGACAGGGGCACGAAAAACTGTTTTTT

V: TRBV28
size: NA
J: TRBJ2-2
D: NA
CDR3: CASGPNTGELFF
DNA: TGTGCCAGCGGGCCTAACACCGGGGAGCTGTTTTTT

V: TRBV19
size: NA
J: TRBJ2-6
D: NA
CDR3: CASSRRAGVSFSSSGANVLTF
DNA: TGTGCCAGTTCTAGGCGCGCAGGGGTTTCCTTTTCTTCATCTGGGGCCAACGTCCTGACTTTC

V: TRBV7-6
size: NA
J: TRBJ2-5
D: TRBD2
CDR3: CASSLGTSNGQETQYF
DNA: TGTGCCAGCAGCCTCGGGACTAGTAATGGCCAAGAGACCCAGTACTTC

V: TRBV28
size: NA
J: TRBJ1-5
D: NA
CDR3: CASSGLFSRDQPQHF
DNA: TGTGCCAGCAGTGGTTTGTTTTCGCGGGATCAGCCCCAGCATTTT

V: TRBV5-1
size: NA
J: TRBJ2-3
D: NA
CDR3: CASSLDLGGASDTQYF
DNA: TGCGCCAGCAGCTTGGACCTGGGGGGGGCCTCCGATACGCAGTATTTT

V: TRBV4-3
size: NA
J: TRBJ2-5
D: NA
CDR3: CASSQAGRGRQETQYF
DNA: TGCGCCAGCAGCCAAGCCGGTCGGGGTCGGCAAGAGACCCAGTACTTC

V: TRBV6-5
size: once
J: TRBJ2-5
D: NA
CDR3: CASSYPRGTYGETQYF
DNA: TGTGCCAGCAGTTACCCCCGGGGGACGTATGGTGAGACCCAGTACTTC

V: TRBV29-1
size: once
J: TRBJ2-1
D: NA
CDR3: CSVGEYEQFF
DNA: TGCAGCGTTGGCGAGTATGAGCAGTTCTTC

V: TRBV15
size: NA
J: TRBJ1-3
D: NA
CDR3: CATSRDGGGTGNTIYF
DNA: TGTGCCACCAGCAGAGACGGAGGTGGCACTGGAAACACCATATATTTT

V: TRBV27
size: NA
J: TRBJ1-1
D: TRBD1
CDR3: CASKTRTGTGNTEAFF
DNA: TGTGCCAGCAAAACTAGAACTGGGACAGGGAACACTGAAGCTTTCTTT

V: TRBV7-9
size: NA
J: TRBJ2-7
D: TRBD1
CDR3: CASSLAGTGVSYEQYF
DNA: TGTGCCAGCAGCCTAGCCGGGACAGGGGTTTCCTACGAGCAGTACTTC

V: TRBV28
size: once
J: TRBJ2-1
D: TRBD2
CDR3: CASSLTSGASNEQFF
DNA: TGTGCCAGCAGTTTAACTAGCGGGGCGAGCAATGAGCAGTTCTTC

V: TRBV21-1
size: few
J: TRBJ2-7
D: NA
CDR3: CASSLGLALSLGEQYF
DNA: TGTGCCAGCAGCCTTGGACTGGCCCTCAGTCTAGGGGAGCAGTACTTC

V: TRBV5-5
size: NA
J: TRBJ2-3
D: TRBD2
CDR3: CASSSTSGGFSDTQYF
DNA: TGTGCCAGCAGCAGTACTAGCGGGGGTTTCTCAGATACGCAGTATTTT

V: TRBV5-4
size: NA
J: TRBJ2-5
D: TRBD1
CDR3: CASSQKTGAQETQYF
DNA: TGTGCCAGCAGCCAAAAGACAGGGGCCCAAGAGACCCAGTACTTC

V: TRBV15
size: NA
J: TRBJ2-7
D: NA
CDR3: CATSTGGTSGVEQYF
DNA: TGTGCCACCAGCACAGGGGGGACTAGTGGGGTCGAGCAGTACTTC

V: TRBV30
size: few
J: TRBJ1-3
D: TRBD1
CDR3: CAWSGTGAGNTIYF
DNA: TGTGCCTGGAGTGGGACAGGGGCTGGAAACACCATATATTTT

V: TRBV14
size: NA
J: TRBJ1-2
D: NA
CDR3: CASSQQGIGYGYTF
DNA: TGTGCCAGCAGCCAACAGGGAATAGGCTATGGCTACACCTTC

V: TRBV5-1
size: NA
J: TRBJ1-1
D: NA
CDR3: CASSLSGRGEGFF
DNA: TGCGCCAGCAGCTTGAGTGGGAGGGGCGAAGGTTTCTTT

V: TRBV6-1
size: many
J: TRBJ2-3
D: TRBD2
CDR3: CASSPTSGSPDTQYF
DNA: TGTGCCAGCAGTCCGACTAGCGGATCCCCGGATACGCAGTATTTT

V: TRBV4-1
size: NA
J: TRBJ2-1
D: NA
CDR3: CASSQEGGLGSYNEQFF
DNA: TGCGCCAGCAGCCAAGAGGGGGGGCTAGGCTCCTACAATGAGCAGTTCTTC

V: TRBV18
size: NA
J: TRBJ1-5
D: NA
CDR3: CASSPGTRDQPQHF
DNA: TGTGCCAGCTCACCAGGGACACGCGATCAGCCCCAGCATTTT

V: TRBV11-3
size: NA
J: TRBJ2-1
D: TRBD2
CDR3: CASSYLAGIEQFF
DNA: TGTGCCAGCAGCTACTTAGCGGGGATCGAGCAGTTCTTC

V: TRBV28
size: NA
J: TRBJ1-3
D: TRBD1
CDR3: CASSAHSGGSGNTIYF
DNA: TGTGCCAGCAGCGCCCACTCAGGGGGATCTGGAAACACCATATATTTT

V: TRBV5-1
size: few
J: TRBJ2-5
D: TRBD2
CDR3: CASSLSLAGEETQYF
DNA: TGCGCCAGCAGCCTCTCACTAGCGGGAGAAGAGACCCAGTACTTC

V: TRBV5-1
size: NA
J: TRBJ1-5
D: NA
CDR3: CASSLTGGNQPQHF
DNA: TGCGCCAGCAGCTTGACGGGGGGCAATCAGCCCCAGCATTTT

V: TRBV5-4
size: NA
J: TRBJ2-5
D: TRBD2
CDR3: CASSLARLAGVGETQYF
DNA: TGTGCCAGCAGCTTGGCCAGGCTAGCGGGGGTTGGGGAGACCCAGTACTTC